A single sample is the source of the 8 T cell receptor beta chains below, sequenced in a study of blood T cell repertoires in COVID-19. Some clones are missing from TCRdb's copy, which holds only in-frame ones; the method was immunoSEQ multiplex PCR. Of about 110,000 clones listed, around 68% are singletons. Sequenced sample: peripheral blood. The receptors stem from a woman aged 60-75 years with acute or convalescent COVID-19.

This clone was counted once. The chain employs TRBV2 and TRBJ1-2; 9 bases align to TRBD1. This CDR3 has 14 residues. The germline V gene has CDR1 SNHLY and CDR2 FYNNEI. V lost 5 bases, J lost 3 bases, and 4 bases stayed unmatched. The CDR3: CASSRQGDDYGYTF. In DNA, the CDR3 is TGTGCCAGCAGTAGACAGGGGGATGACTATGGCTACACCTTC.

V and J are TRBV25-1 and TRBJ2-7; unclear D gene. The V and J ends lost 1 base and 5 bases respectively, with 12 bases between them. The CDR3 sequence is 14 residues long. The V gene's germline CDR1 is MGHDK and CDR2 SYGVNS. CDR3 bases: TGTGCCAGCAGTGAATCCAAGGCGGTAAACGAGCAGTACTTC. Translation: CASSESKAVNEQYF.

The chain is built from TRBV18 and TRBJ2-7; D not certain. Germline V gene data show CDR1 as KGHSH and CDR2 as LQKENI. V shed 1 base and J shed 2 bases, with 9 bases lying between them. The CDR3 consists of 14 residues. DNA for the CDR3: TGTGCCAGCTCACCACGCTCACAGACCTACGAGCAGTACTTC. Translated: CASSPRSQTYEQYF.

The genes are TRBV7-2 and TRBJ2-3, with TRBD1 matching 9 bases. The CDR3 sequence is 16 residues long. V trimming: 4 bases; J trimming: 3 bases; junction bases outside the gene matches: 8. Germline V gene lookup returns CDR1 SGHTA and CDR2 FQGNSA. CDR3 loop: CASSSRRTGATDTQYF. CDR3 nucleotide sequence: TGTGCCAGCAGCTCCCGCCGGACAGGGGCTACAGATACGCAGTATTTT.

The chain combines TRBV6-5 with TRBJ1-5, with 11 bases aligning to TRBD1. Looked up from germline, CDR1 is MNHEY and CDR2 is SVGAGI. The CDR3 spans 13 residues. The J segment lost 11 bases and the V segment lost 6 bases, leaving 6 bases of the junction unmatched. CDR3 amino acids: CASRTGQGDAQHF. CDR3 DNA sequence: TGTGCCAGCAGGACGGGACAGGGGGACGCCCAGCATTTT.

This CDR3 reads CASSRIENTEAFF. CDR3 DNA sequence: TGCGCCAGCAGCCGAATAGAGAACACTGAAGCTTTCTTT. The genes are TRBV4-1 and TRBJ1-1, with D hard to call. Germline V gene data show CDR1 as MGHRA and CDR2 as YSYEKL. The CDR3 sequence is 13 residues long. V lost 4 bases and J 1 base, leaving 7 bases between the germline ends.

The sample holds one count of this clone. CDR3 DNA: TGTGCCAGCAGCCCCGGACAGGGGGTTGGCGAGCAGTACTTC. Its protein product is CASSPGQGVGEQYF. The rearrangement links TRBV4-2 to TRBJ2-7; 10 bases align to TRBD1. The CDR3 runs to 14 residues. J was trimmed by 6 bases and V by 4 bases; bases with no gene match: 6. Germline assignment: CDR1 LGHNA and CDR2 YNFKEQ.

V gene TRBV18 combines with J gene TRBJ2-6; the match to TRBD1 covers 11 bases. Germline lookup yields CDR1 KGHSH and CDR2 LQKENI. The V gene end was trimmed by 3 bases and the J gene end by 0 bases; junction bases not matched to a gene: 4. The length of the CDR3 is 18 residues. The CDR3 region has the DNA TGTGCCAGCTCACCCCCCGGGACAGGGGGCTCTGGGGCCAACGTCCTGACTTTC. Protein product: CASSPPGTGGSGANVLTF.